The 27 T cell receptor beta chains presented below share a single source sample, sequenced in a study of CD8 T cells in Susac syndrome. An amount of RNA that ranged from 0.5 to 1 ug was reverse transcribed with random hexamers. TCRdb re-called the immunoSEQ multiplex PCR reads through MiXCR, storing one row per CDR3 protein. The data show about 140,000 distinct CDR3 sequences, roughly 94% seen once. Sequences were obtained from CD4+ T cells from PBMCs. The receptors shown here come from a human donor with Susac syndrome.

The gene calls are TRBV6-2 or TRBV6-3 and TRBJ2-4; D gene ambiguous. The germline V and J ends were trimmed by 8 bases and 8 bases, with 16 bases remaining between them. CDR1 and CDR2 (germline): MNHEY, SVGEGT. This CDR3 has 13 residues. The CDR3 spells CASGIGPNHIQYF. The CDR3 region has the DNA TGTGCCAGCGGGATTGGGCCCAACCACATTCAGTACTTC.

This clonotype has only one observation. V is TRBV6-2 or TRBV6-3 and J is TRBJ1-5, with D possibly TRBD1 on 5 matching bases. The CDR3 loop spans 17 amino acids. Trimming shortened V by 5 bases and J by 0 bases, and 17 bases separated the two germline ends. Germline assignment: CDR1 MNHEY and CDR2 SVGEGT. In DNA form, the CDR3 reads TGTGCCAGCAGTCCCCCGATGACAGAAAATAGCAATCAGCCCCAGCATTTT. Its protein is CASSPPMTENSNQPQHF.

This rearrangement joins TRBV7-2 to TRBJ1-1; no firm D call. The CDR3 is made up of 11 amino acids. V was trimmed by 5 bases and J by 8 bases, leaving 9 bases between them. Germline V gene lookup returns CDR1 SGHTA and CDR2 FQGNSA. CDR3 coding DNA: TGTGCCAGCAGCCGGAGCGTCGAAGCTTTCTTT. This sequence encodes CASSRSVEAFF.

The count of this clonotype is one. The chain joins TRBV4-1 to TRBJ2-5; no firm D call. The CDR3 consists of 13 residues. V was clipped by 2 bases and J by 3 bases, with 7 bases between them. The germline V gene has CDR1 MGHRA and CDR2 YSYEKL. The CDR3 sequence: CASSQWQEETQYF. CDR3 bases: TGCGCCAGCAGCCAATGGCAGGAAGAGACCCAGTACTTC.

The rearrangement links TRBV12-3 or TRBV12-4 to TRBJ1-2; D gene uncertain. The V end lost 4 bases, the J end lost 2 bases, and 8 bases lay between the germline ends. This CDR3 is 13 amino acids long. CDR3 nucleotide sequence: TGTGCCAGCAGTTCCACTCTCAACTATGGCTACACCTTC. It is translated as CASSSTLNYGYTF.

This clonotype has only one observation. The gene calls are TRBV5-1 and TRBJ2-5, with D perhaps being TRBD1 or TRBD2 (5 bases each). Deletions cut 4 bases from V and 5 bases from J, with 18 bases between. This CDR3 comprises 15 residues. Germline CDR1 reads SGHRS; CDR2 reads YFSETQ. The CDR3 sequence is CASSAPGPTRETQYF. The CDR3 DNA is TGCGCCAGCAGCGCACCGGGACCCACACGGGAGACCCAGTACTTC.

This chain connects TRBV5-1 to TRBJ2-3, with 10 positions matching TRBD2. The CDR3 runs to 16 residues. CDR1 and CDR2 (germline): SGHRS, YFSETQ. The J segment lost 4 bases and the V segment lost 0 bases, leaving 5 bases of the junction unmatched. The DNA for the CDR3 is TGCGCCAGCAGCTTGGCCCCTAGCGGGGGTTCAGATACGCAGTATTTT. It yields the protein CASSLAPSGGSDTQYF.

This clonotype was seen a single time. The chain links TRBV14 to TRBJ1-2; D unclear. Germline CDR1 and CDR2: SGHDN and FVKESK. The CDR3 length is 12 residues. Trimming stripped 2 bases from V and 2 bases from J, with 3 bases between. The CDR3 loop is CASSQQNYGYTF. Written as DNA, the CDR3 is TGTGCCAGCAGCCAACAAAACTATGGCTACACCTTC.

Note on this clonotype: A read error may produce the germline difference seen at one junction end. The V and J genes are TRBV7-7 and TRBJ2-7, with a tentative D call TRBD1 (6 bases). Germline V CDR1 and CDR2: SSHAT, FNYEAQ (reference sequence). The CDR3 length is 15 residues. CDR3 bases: TGTGCTAGCAGCTTACCAGGGGTGAGCTCCTACGAGCAGTACTTC. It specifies CASSLPGVSSYEQYF.

The CDR3 sequence: CSAPSTGARGYNEQFF. In DNA, the CDR3 is TGCAGTGCACCTTCTACTGGGGCGAGAGGCTACAATGAGCAGTTCTTC. V gene TRBV20-1 combines with J gene TRBJ2-1, with D tentatively TRBD1 (5 bases). V was shortened by 6 bases and J by 3 bases, with 21 bases between the two germline ends. Germline V gene data show CDR1 as DFQATT and CDR2 as SNEGSKA (reference sequence). The CDR3 has 16 amino acids.

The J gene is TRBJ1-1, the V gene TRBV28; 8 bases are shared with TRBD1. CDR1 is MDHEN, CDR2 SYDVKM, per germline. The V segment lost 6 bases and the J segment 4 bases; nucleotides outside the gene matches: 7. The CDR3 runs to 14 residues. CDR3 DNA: TGTGCCAGCAGCGCAGGACAGGGAGCCACTGAAGCTTTCTTT. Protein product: CASSAGQGATEAFF.

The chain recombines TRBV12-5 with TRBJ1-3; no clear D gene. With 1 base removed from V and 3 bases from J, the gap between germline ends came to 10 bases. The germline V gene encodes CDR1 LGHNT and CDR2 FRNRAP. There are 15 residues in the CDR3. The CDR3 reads CASGLDSINGNTIYF. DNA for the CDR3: TGTGCTAGTGGTTTGGACAGCATCAATGGAAACACCATATATTTT.

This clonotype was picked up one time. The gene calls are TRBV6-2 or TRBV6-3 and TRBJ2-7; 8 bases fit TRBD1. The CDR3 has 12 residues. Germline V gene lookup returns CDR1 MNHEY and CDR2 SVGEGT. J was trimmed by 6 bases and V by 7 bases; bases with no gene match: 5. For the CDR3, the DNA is TGTGCCAGCAATATCAGGGGGCGCGAGCAGTACTTC. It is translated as CASNIRGREQYF.

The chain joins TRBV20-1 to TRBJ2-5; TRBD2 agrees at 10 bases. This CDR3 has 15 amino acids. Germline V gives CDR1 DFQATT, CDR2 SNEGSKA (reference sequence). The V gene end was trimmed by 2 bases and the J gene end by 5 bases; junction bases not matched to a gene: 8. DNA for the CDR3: TGCAGTGCTAGACCTAGCGGGAGAGGGGTGGAGACCCAGTACTTC. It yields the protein CSARPSGRGVETQYF.

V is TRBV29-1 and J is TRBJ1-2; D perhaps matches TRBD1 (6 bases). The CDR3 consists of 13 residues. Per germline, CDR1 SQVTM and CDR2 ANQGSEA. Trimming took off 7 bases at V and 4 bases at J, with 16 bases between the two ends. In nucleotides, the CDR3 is TGCAGCGCCACCATGGACAGACTCTATGGCTACACCTTC. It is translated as CSATMDRLYGYTF.

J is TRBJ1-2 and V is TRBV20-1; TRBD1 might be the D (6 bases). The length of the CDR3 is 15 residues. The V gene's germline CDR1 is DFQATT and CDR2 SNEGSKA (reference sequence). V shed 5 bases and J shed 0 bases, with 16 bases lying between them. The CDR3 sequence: CSAPTRGTANYGYTF. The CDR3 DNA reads TGCAGTGCTCCAACCAGGGGAACAGCTAACTATGGCTACACCTTC.

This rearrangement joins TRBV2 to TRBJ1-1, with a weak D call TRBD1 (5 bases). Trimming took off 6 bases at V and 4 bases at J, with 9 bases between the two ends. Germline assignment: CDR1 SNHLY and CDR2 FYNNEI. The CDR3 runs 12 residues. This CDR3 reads CASRQGITEAFF. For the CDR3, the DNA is TGTGCCAGCAGGCAGGGTATCACTGAAGCTTTCTTT.

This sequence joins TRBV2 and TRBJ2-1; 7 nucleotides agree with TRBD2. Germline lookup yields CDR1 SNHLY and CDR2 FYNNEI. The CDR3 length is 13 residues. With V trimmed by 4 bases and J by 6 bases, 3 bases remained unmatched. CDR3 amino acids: CASSAAGTNEQFF. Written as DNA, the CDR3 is TGTGCCAGCAGTGCAGCGGGAACCAATGAGCAGTTCTTC.

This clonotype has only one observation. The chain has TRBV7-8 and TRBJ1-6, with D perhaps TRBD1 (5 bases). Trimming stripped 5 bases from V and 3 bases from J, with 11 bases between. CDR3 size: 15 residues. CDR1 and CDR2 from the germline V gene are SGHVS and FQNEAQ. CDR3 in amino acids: CASSPRVGYNSPLHF. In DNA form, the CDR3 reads TGTGCCAGCAGCCCCAGGGTGGGCTATAATTCACCCCTCCACTTT.

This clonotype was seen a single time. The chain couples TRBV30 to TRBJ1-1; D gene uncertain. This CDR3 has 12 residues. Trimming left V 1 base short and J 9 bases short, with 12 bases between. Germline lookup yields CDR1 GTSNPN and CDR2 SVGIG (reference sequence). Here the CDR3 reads CAWSDGRAQAFF. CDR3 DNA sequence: TGTGCCTGGAGTGATGGGAGGGCCCAAGCTTTCTTT.

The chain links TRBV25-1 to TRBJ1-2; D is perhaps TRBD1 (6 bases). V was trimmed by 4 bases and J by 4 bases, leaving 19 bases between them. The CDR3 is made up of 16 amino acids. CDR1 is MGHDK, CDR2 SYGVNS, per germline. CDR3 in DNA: TGTGCCAGCAGTGCGGGACACTCGGTCCAGAGCTATGGCTACACCTTC. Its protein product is CASSAGHSVQSYGYTF.

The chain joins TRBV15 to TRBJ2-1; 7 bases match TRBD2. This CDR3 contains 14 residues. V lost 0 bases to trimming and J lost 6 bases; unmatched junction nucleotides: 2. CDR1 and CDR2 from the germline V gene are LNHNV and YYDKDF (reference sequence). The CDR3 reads CATSRELAANEQFF. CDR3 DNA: TGTGCCACCAGCAGAGAGCTAGCGGCCAATGAGCAGTTCTTC. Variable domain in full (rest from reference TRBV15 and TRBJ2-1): DAMVIQNPRYQVTQFGKPVTLSCSQTLNHNVMYWYQQKSSQAPKLLFHYYDKDFNNEADTPDNFQSRRPNTSFCFLDIRSPGLGDTAMYLCATSRELAANEQFFGPGTRLTVL.

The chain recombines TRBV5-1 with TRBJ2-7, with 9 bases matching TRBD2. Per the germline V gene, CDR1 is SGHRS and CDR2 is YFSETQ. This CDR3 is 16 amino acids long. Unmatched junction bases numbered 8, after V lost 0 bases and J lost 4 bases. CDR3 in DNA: TGCGCCAGCAGCTTGGCAGGGCGGGAGGGCCGGTACGAGCAGTACTTC. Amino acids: CASSLAGREGRYEQYF.

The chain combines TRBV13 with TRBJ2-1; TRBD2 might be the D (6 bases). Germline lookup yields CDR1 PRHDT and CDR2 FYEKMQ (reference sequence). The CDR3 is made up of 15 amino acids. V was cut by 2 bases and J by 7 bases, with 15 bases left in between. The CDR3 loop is CASSLSGQLRNEQFF. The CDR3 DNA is TGTGCCAGCAGCTTAAGCGGGCAGTTGAGGAATGAGCAGTTCTTC.

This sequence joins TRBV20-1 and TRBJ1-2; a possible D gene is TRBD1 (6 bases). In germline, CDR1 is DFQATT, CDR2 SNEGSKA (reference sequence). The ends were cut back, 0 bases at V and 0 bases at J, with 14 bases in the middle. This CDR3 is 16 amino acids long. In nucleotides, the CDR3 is TGCAGTGCTAGAGATTCCACAGGGAAGGCTAACTATGGCTACACCTTC. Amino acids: CSARDSTGKANYGYTF.

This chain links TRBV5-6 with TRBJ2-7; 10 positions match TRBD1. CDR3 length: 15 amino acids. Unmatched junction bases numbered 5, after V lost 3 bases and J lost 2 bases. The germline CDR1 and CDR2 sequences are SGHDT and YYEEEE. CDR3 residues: CASSYGQGGTYEQYF. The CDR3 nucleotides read TGTGCCAGCAGCTATGGACAGGGGGGGACCTACGAGCAGTACTTC.

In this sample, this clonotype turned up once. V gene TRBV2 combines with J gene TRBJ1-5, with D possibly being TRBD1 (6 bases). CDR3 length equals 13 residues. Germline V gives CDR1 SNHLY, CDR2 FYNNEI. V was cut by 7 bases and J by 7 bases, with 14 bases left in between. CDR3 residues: CASIQGIGQPQHF. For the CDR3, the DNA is TGTGCCAGCATTCAGGGGATAGGCCAGCCCCAGCATTTT.